One and the same sample provided the 28 T cell receptor beta chains below, sequenced in a study of T cell responses to AZD1222 COVID-19 vaccine. Method: immunoSEQ multiplex PCR; TCRdb's copy keeps in-frame clones and lacks some. The table shows around 210,000 clones, with 90% to 95% occurring only once. Sequenced material: peripheral blood, taken 28 days after the second dose of the MenACWY control vaccine. These receptors all come from an adult who received the MenACWY meningococcal vaccine as a control.

The chain couples TRBV28 to TRBJ1-2; tentative D call: TRBD1 (5 bases). In germline, CDR1 is MDHEN, CDR2 SYDVKM. The CDR3 runs 14 residues. The germline V and J ends were trimmed by 5 bases and 0 bases, with 10 bases remaining between them. This chain's CDR3 is CASSPDTANYGYTF. CDR3 coding DNA: TGTGCCAGCAGTCCGGACACAGCTAACTATGGCTACACCTTC.

The chain recombines TRBV7-2 with TRBJ2-5; TRBD1 is a possible D gene (5 bases). The V end lost 0 bases, the J end lost 2 bases, and 10 bases lay between the germline ends. The germline gives CDR1 SGHTA, CDR2 FQGNSA. This CDR3 has 15 residues. CDR3: CASSLAAGYQETQYF. DNA of the CDR3: TGTGCCAGCAGCTTAGCAGCAGGGTATCAAGAGACCCAGTACTTC.

For the CDR3, the DNA is TGTGCCACCCAAGAACAGGGCGCTCCTACAGATACGCAGTATTTT. This gives the protein CATQEQGAPTDTQYF. The V gene is TRBV24-1, the J gene TRBJ2-3, with D possibly TRBD1 on 6 matching bases. From germline, CDR1 is KGHDR and CDR2 SFDVKD. The CDR3 totals 15 residues. Deletions cut 9 bases from V and 3 bases from J, with 18 bases between.

This clone turned up a few times. The CDR3 protein is CASRNRTGDNQPQHF. CDR3 nucleotides: TGTGCCAGCAGGAACAGGACAGGCGACAATCAGCCCCAGCATTTT. The gene calls are TRBV7-2 and TRBJ1-5, with 7 bases fitting TRBD1. The CDR3 extends over 15 amino acids. The V gene end was trimmed by 6 bases and the J gene end by 3 bases; junction bases not matched to a gene: 8. The germline gives CDR1 SGHTA, CDR2 FQGNSA. The full variable domain, with the rest looked up from reference TRBV7-2 and TRBJ1-5, is GAGVSQSPSNKVTEKGKDVELRCDPISGHTALYWYRQSLGQGLEFLIYFQGNSAPDKSGLPSDRFSAERTGGSVSTLTIQRTQQEDSAVYLCASRNRTGDNQPQHFGDGTRLSIL.

The chain employs TRBV5-5 and TRBJ2-7; the D is unclear. The CDR3 is 13 amino acids. Trimming took off 1 base at V and 2 bases at J, with 7 bases between the two ends. The germline CDR1 and CDR2 sequences are SGHKS and YYEKEE (reference sequence). CDR3 in amino acids: CASSLTNPYEQYF. The DNA of the CDR3 is TGTGCCAGCAGCTTGACGAATCCCTACGAGCAGTACTTC.

CDR3 sequence: CASSYSAYEQYF. The CDR3 DNA sequence: TGTGCCAGCAGTTACTCAGCCTACGAGCAGTACTTC. V gene TRBV6-2 or TRBV6-3 combines with J gene TRBJ2-7; D gene uncertain. The CDR3 runs to 12 residues. Deletions cut 0 bases from V and 2 bases from J, with 2 bases between. Germline CDR1 MNHEY, CDR2 SVGEGT.

The rearrangement joins TRBV20-1 to TRBJ2-1; TRBD2 might be the D (5 bases). This CDR3 has 14 residues. With 3 bases removed from V and 2 bases from J, the gap between germline ends came to 11 bases. In germline, CDR1 is DFQATT, CDR2 SNEGSKA (reference sequence). For the CDR3, the DNA is TGCAGTGCTAGTTCCGGGAACCCCTACAATGAGCAGTTCTTC. The encoded protein is CSASSGNPYNEQFF.

This chain joins TRBV5-1 and TRBJ1-6; D unresolved. In germline, CDR1 is SGHRS, CDR2 YFSETQ. V lost 3 bases and J 8 bases, leaving 12 bases between the germline ends. This CDR3 contains 14 residues. CDR3 sequence: CASSSGSWDSPLHF. CDR3 nucleotide sequence: TGCGCCAGCAGCTCGGGCTCCTGGGATTCACCCCTCCACTTT.

The V call is TRBV3-1 (or the pseudogene TRBV3-2), the J call TRBJ2-1; D perhaps matches TRBD2 (5 bases). CDR3 length equals 13 residues. From germline, CDR1 is LGHDT and CDR2 YNNKEL (reference sequence). Trimming stripped 7 bases from V and 3 bases from J, with 10 bases between. CDR3 in amino acids: CASTSDYYNEQFF. The CDR3 DNA is TGTGCCAGCACCTCCGACTACTACAATGAGCAGTTCTTC.

The rearrangement links TRBV3-1 (or the pseudogene TRBV3-2) to TRBJ2-7; 12 bases map to TRBD2. In germline, CDR1 is LGHDT, CDR2 YNNKEL (reference sequence). This CDR3 spans 15 amino acids. The junction had 1 base not matched to a gene; V was cut back by 3 bases and J by 1 base. The CDR3 DNA sequence: TGTGCCAGCAGCCAGACTAGCGGGGGTTCCTACGAGCAGTACTTC. Encoded protein: CASSQTSGGSYEQYF.

The table lists this clone with a count of one. This chain connects TRBV30 to TRBJ1-6; D ambiguous. From germline, CDR1 is GTSNPN and CDR2 SVGIG (reference sequence). Trimming cost V 3 bases and J 3 bases, with 15 bases left between them. The CDR3 extends over 16 amino acids. The CDR3 nucleotides are TGTGCCTGGAGAGAACAGCTAGTACTCTATAATTCACCCCTCCACTTT. Protein sequence: CAWREQLVLYNSPLHF.

The chain couples TRBV7-6 to TRBJ1-6; 10 bases agree with TRBD1. Per the germline V gene, CDR1 is SGHVS and CDR2 is FNYEAQ. The junction had 8 bases not matched to a gene; V was cut back by 6 bases and J by 9 bases. This CDR3 is built from 15 residues. The CDR3 spells CASSRDRGQSSPLHF. DNA of the CDR3: TGTGCCAGCAGTCGCGACAGGGGGCAGAGTTCACCCCTCCACTTT.

The CDR3 sequence: CASSPSRDAGANVLTF. Written as DNA, the CDR3 is TGTGCCAGCAGCCCGTCCCGGGACGCTGGGGCCAACGTCCTGACTTTC. The chain joins TRBV3-1 (or the pseudogene TRBV3-2) to TRBJ2-6; D possibly matches TRBD1 or TRBD2 (5 bases each). Trimming took 4 bases from V and 2 from J, leaving 12 bases between them. Germline V lookup: CDR1 LGHDT, CDR2 YNNKEL (reference sequence). CDR3 length equals 16 residues.

V gene TRBV14 combines with J gene TRBJ2-7; TRBD1 or TRBD2 may be the D gene (5 bases each). Trimming removed 3 bases at V and 2 bases at J, with 11 bases between. CDR1 is SGHDN, CDR2 FVKESK, per germline. The CDR3 totals 14 residues. CDR3 in DNA: TGTGCCAGCAGCCAGGGGGTGGGTGCCTACGAGCAGTACTTC. It encodes CASSQGVGAYEQYF.

V is TRBV4-2 and J is TRBJ2-7; perhaps TRBD1 as D (5 bases). Germline CDR1 LGHNA, CDR2 YNFKEQ. Trimming stripped 5 bases from V and 3 bases from J, with 23 bases between. The CDR3 loop spans 17 amino acids. CDR3 bases: TGTGCCAGCAGCAAAAGCCACCGAAAGGACAAAAACTACGAGCAGTACTTC. It encodes CASSKSHRKDKNYEQYF.

The table lists this clone with a few counts. The rearrangement joins TRBV11-2 to TRBJ1-1; a weak D match, TRBD1 (5 bases). Trimming cost V 5 bases and J 1 base, with 14 bases left between them. The germline V gene encodes CDR1 SGHAT and CDR2 FQNNGV. The CDR3 covers 15 residues. The CDR3: CASSPGGEGNTEAFF. In nucleotides, the CDR3 is TGTGCCAGCAGCCCGGGGGGTGAAGGGAACACTGAAGCTTTCTTT.

This chain connects TRBV28 to TRBJ2-1, with D hard to call. Trimming removed 3 bases at V and 7 bases at J, with 10 bases between. The CDR3 is 13 residues long. Germline assignment: CDR1 MDHEN and CDR2 SYDVKM. The CDR3: CASSFPWRNEQFF. The CDR3 region has the DNA TGTGCCAGCAGTTTCCCTTGGCGGAATGAGCAGTTCTTC.

The chain combines TRBV24-1 with TRBJ2-1; 9 bases fit TRBD1. V lost 4 bases, J lost 13 bases, and 10 bases stayed unmatched. Germline loops: CDR1 KGHDR, CDR2 SFDVKD. The CDR3 has 14 residues. CDR3 sequence (DNA): TGTGCCACCAGTGAGGGGGACAGGGTAATGGACCAGTTCTTC. Its translation is CATSEGDRVMDQFF.

The chain carries TRBV30 and TRBJ1-1; no clear D. From germline, CDR1 is GTSNPN and CDR2 SVGIG (reference sequence). Trimming pared 3 bases from V and 7 bases from J, leaving 15 bases between. The CDR3 runs to 13 residues. The CDR3 DNA sequence: TGTGCCTGGAGGAGGGCGAATAGGCATGAAGCTTTCTTT. Protein product: CAWRRANRHEAFF. Full variable domain (outside the CDR3, taken from reference TRBV30 and TRBJ1-1): SQTIHQWPATLVQPVGSPLSLECTVEGTSNPNLYWYRQAAGRGLQLLFYSVGIGQISSEVPQNLSASRPQDRQFILSSKKLLLSDSGFYLCAWRRANRHEAFFGQGTRLTVV.

This clone came up once. The V gene is TRBV4-3, the J gene TRBJ1-1; D unresolved. CDR3 size: 15 residues. Looked up from germline, CDR1 is LGHNA and CDR2 is YSLEER. With 0 bases removed from V and 8 bases from J, the gap between germline ends came to 16 bases. The CDR3 region is CASSQDYGRQTEAFF. The CDR3 nucleotides are TGCGCCAGCAGCCAAGATTATGGCCGCCAGACCGAAGCTTTCTTT.

The chain recombines TRBV2 with TRBJ2-7, with a tentative D call TRBD2 (6 bases). V lost 9 bases and J lost 4, with 19 bases in between. The CDR3 sequence is 14 residues long. Germline V gene data show CDR1 as SNHLY and CDR2 as FYNNEI. Here the CDR3 DNA reads TGTGCCAGTTTGGAGGGCGGGCAGAATTACGAGCAGTACTTC. Translation: CASLEGGQNYEQYF.

The chain couples TRBV7-9 to TRBJ2-7; 10 nucleotides match TRBD1. V was clipped by 2 bases and J by 4 bases; unmatched bases: 5. The CDR3 is 15 amino acids. The germline V gene encodes CDR1 SEHNR and CDR2 FQNEAQ (reference sequence). CDR3 protein: CASSLFRQGAYEQYF. For the CDR3, the DNA is TGTGCCAGCAGCTTATTTCGACAGGGGGCTTACGAGCAGTACTTC.

The rearrangement uses TRBV5-1 and TRBJ2-3; a weak D match, TRBD1 (5 bases). CDR1 is SGHRS, CDR2 YFSETQ, per germline. The CDR3 runs 17 residues. The ends were cut back, 4 bases at V and 2 bases at J, with 20 bases in the middle. CDR3 protein: CASSPPGIRQNTDTQYF. For the CDR3, the DNA is TGCGCCAGCAGCCCGCCCGGAATCCGACAGAACACAGATACGCAGTATTTT.

This rearrangement joins TRBV5-1 to TRBJ2-6; D remains unclear. The V and J ends lost 2 bases and 3 bases respectively, with 9 bases between them. The CDR3 has 15 amino acids. Germline CDR1 is SGHRS and CDR2 is YFSETQ. This CDR3 reads CASSFLGRGANVLTF. The CDR3 DNA follows: TGCGCCAGCAGCTTTCTTGGGCGTGGGGCCAACGTCCTGACTTTC.

This clone came up once. This chain uses TRBV18 with TRBJ2-2; D is possibly TRBD2 (6 bases). The V end was cut by 2 bases, the J end by 4 bases, with 11 bases between. CDR3 size: 15 residues. CDR1 and CDR2 (germline): KGHSH, LQKENI. CDR3 protein: CASSPEGGPTGELFF. CDR3 bases: TGTGCCAGCTCACCAGAGGGAGGTCCCACCGGGGAGCTGTTTTTT.

CDR3 residues: CASSGGGDYTF. The CDR3 DNA is TGTGCCAGCAGCGGAGGGGGTGACTACACCTTC. V and J are TRBV7-8 and TRBJ1-2; possible D gene TRBD1, 6 bases. Germline V gene lookup returns CDR1 SGHVS and CDR2 FQNEAQ. Trimming pared 5 bases from V and 10 bases from J, leaving 11 bases between. The CDR3 has 11 amino acids.

The V gene is TRBV7-9, the J gene TRBJ1-5; TRBD1 agrees at 7 bases. The V gene end was trimmed by 4 bases and the J gene end by 0 bases; junction bases not matched to a gene: 6. CDR3 length: 16 residues. Per germline, CDR1 SEHNR and CDR2 FQNEAQ (reference sequence). This chain's CDR3 is CASSSNRGHSNQPQHF. The CDR3 DNA reads TGTGCCAGCAGCTCGAACAGGGGTCATAGCAATCAGCCCCAGCATTTT.

This clone turned up a few times. V is TRBV4-1 and J is TRBJ2-7; D not certain. The CDR3 spans 14 residues. Trimming stripped 1 base from V and 2 bases from J, with 9 bases between. CDR1 MGHRA and CDR2 YSYEKL come from the germline V gene. DNA of the CDR3: TGCGCCAGCAGCCAAGGGGTCGGTGCCTACGAGCAGTACTTC. This encodes CASSQGVGAYEQYF.